The rows below give T cell receptor beta chains drawn from one sample of a study of response to subunit inactivated influenza vaccine. One entry per CDR3 protein results from TCRdb running MiXCR on the RT-PCR reads. The table has roughly 550,000 distinct CDR3 sequences, less than 25% seen once. These same data were also listed under a study on T cells expressing NK-cell markers.

The sequenced sample was CD4+ T cells sorted from PBMCs, obtained about 11 days after vaccination. The source of these receptors is a man over 45 who received an inactivated influenza vaccine. CDR3s include the opening cysteine and the closing phenylalanine or tryptophan. The order of the fields is D gene, J gene, V gene, clone size, CDR3 DNA, CDR3 protein. A D gene is named only where the DNA matches it firmly. Part of the rows lack a size; the others show once, few, many or a class for expanded clones.

>-|TRBJ1-5|TRBV6-5|few
TGTGCCAGCAGTTACTCGAGGGCCCTCAATCAGCCCCAGCATTTT
CASSYSRALNQPQHF
>-|TRBJ2-7|TRBV19|few
TGTGCCAGTAGTGCCCGGGACCTGAACACGTGGGAGCAGTACTTC
CASSARDLNTWEQYF
>TRBD2|TRBJ2-3|TRBV5-1|few
TGCGCCAGCAGCCGGCTCGGACTAGCGGGGGGGACTAGCACGCAGTATTTT
CASSRLGLAGGTSTQYF
>-|TRBJ2-3|TRBV12-3/TRBV12-4|-
TGTGCCAGCACCCTGTCAGATACGCAGTATTTT
CASTLSDTQYF
>TRBD1|TRBJ2-7|TRBV6-2/TRBV6-3|-
TGTGCCAGCAGTATGACAAGGGGGCTATACGAGCAGTACTTC
CASSMTRGLYEQYF
>-|TRBJ2-7|TRBV28|-
TGTGCCAGCATCGGGACAGGGGGACGGACTAGCGGCTACGAGCAGTACTTC
CASIGTGGRTSGYEQYF
>-|TRBJ2-5|TRBV20-1|-
TGCAGTGCTAGTGGAGGTTTAGGAAAGGAGACCCAGTACTTC
CSASGGLGKETQYF
>-|TRBJ2-2|TRBV6-2/TRBV6-3|-
TGTGCCAGCAGTGTTACTAGGTTTGGGGAGCTGTTTTTT
CASSVTRFGELFF
>-|TRBJ1-1|TRBV4-2|few
TGTGCCAGCAGCCAGGATTCGAACACCGTGGCCACTGAAGCTTTCTTT
CASSQDSNTVATEAFF
>TRBD2|TRBJ2-1|TRBV20-1|-
TGCAGTGCTAGAGATGGTCCTAGCGGGATTGATGAGCAGTTCTTC
CSARDGPSGIDEQFF
>-|TRBJ1-5|TRBV3-1|-
TGTGCCAGCAGCCAAGGTTGGGGCGGCCATCAGCCCCAGCATTTT
CASSQGWGGHQPQHF
>TRBD2|TRBJ2-3|TRBV5-5|-
TGTGCCAGCAGCTTCCCGCGGACTAGCGGGGGCACAGATACGCAGTATTTT
CASSFPRTSGGTDTQYF
>TRBD1|TRBJ1-1|TRBV18|few
TGTGCCAGCTCACCTGGGACAGGAGGTTTGACTGAAGCTTTCTTT
CASSPGTGGLTEAFF
>-|TRBJ1-5|TRBV6-2/TRBV6-3|few
TGTGCCAGCAGCAGGACAGTTCAGCCCCAGCATTTT
CASSRTVQPQHF
>-|TRBJ2-7|TRBV10-3|few
TGTGCCATCACCGAAAAGGGTTACGAGCAGTACTTC
CAITEKGYEQYF
>TRBD2|TRBJ2-7|TRBV9|-
TGTGCCAGCAGCGTGACTAGCGGGAGATCGGAGCAGTACTTC
CASSVTSGRSEQYF
>TRBD2|TRBJ2-3|TRBV4-1|few
TGCGCCAGCAGCCAAGACGCTCGGGGGGAAGATACGCAGTATTTT
CASSQDARGEDTQYF
>TRBD1|TRBJ1-2|TRBV30|few
TGTGCCTGGAGTGCCAAGGCAGGGGGCGCATATGGCTACACCTTC
CAWSAKAGGAYGYTF
>-|TRBJ1-2|TRBV7-9|few
TGTGCCAGCAGCTTAGTCGGCAGGGACGGCTACACCTTC
CASSLVGRDGYTF
>TRBD1|TRBJ1-1|TRBV4-1|few
TGCGCCAGCAGCCAAGCGTACAGGGGGCGAACTGAAGCTTTCTTT
CASSQAYRGRTEAFF
>-|TRBJ2-5|TRBV20-1|-
TGCAGTGCTAGCCAGACCCAGTACTTC
CSASQTQYF
>TRBD2|TRBJ2-1|TRBV24-1|few
TGTGCCACCAGTGACCATAGCGGGAGGGCCGGTTTTTACAATGAGCAGTTCTTC
CATSDHSGRAGFYNEQFF
>-|TRBJ2-3|TRBV12-3/TRBV12-4|many
TGTGCCACCGCGACGGGGGTACACACAGATACGCAGTATTTT
CATATGVHTDTQYF
>-|TRBJ2-5|TRBV20-1|few
TGCAGTGCTCCCAACCCTCAGGGGAGTTTGGAGACCCAGTACTTC
CSAPNPQGSLETQYF
>-|TRBJ2-2|TRBV30|-
TGTGCCTGGAGAGTTGGTCCGAACACCGGGGAGCTGTTTTTT
CAWRVGPNTGELFF
>TRBD1|TRBJ2-1|TRBV6-2/TRBV6-3|-
TGTGCCAGCAGGTCGACAGGGCTAGGGCGCAATGAGCAGTTCTTC
CASRSTGLGRNEQFF
>-|TRBJ1-4|TRBV7-2|-
TGTGCCAGCAGCCTAAAACCGGGGGACGAAAAACTGTTTTTT
CASSLKPGDEKLFF
>-|TRBJ2-3|TRBV7-9|few
TGTGCCAGCAGTCCCACCGAATCCGCGCAGTATTTT
CASSPTESAQYF
>-|TRBJ1-1|TRBV29-1|-
TGCAGCGTTGAAGATTTGTTGGGGACAACGAACACTGAAGCTTTCTTT
CSVEDLLGTTNTEAFF
>-|TRBJ2-6|TRBV29-1|-
TGCAGCGTACCCACCATCAGGGGAACGGCCAACGTCCTGACTTTC
CSVPTIRGTANVLTF
>-|TRBJ1-4|TRBV12-3/TRBV12-4|-
TGTGCCAGCAGTTCCCGGGGTGGGGTGGAAAAACTGTTTTTT
CASSSRGGVEKLFF
>TRBD2|TRBJ2-3|TRBV3-1|-
TGTGCCAGCAGCCCAGCCGGACTAGCGGTTTCTCGGCCGGTGGATACGCAGTATTTT
CASSPAGLAVSRPVDTQYF
>-|TRBJ2-3|TRBV20-1|-
TGCAGTGCCACAAAAGGAGCTCTCTCTGCAGATACGCAGTATTTT
CSATKGALSADTQYF
>TRBD2|TRBJ2-5|TRBV24-1|-
TGTGCCACCAGTGTAGGGACTAGCGGGAGTGAGACCCAGTACTTC
CATSVGTSGSETQYF
>-|TRBJ2-1|TRBV24-1|-
TGTGCCACCAGTGATGAGAACGTTCACAATGAGCAGTTCTTC
CATSDENVHNEQFF
>-|TRBJ2-2|TRBV12-3/TRBV12-4|-
TGTGCCAGCAGTCTTATAGCCTCGGGGATTGGCGGGGAGCTGTTTTTT
CASSLIASGIGGELFF
>-|TRBJ1-4|TRBV9|-
TGTGCCAGCAGCGGCACAGGGAAGTACGCTGAAAAACTGTTTTTT
CASSGTGKYAEKLFF
>-|TRBJ1-3|TRBV20-1|few
TGCAGTGCAGAAAGGACCCTGGGGAACACCATATATTTT
CSAERTLGNTIYF
>-|TRBJ2-1|TRBV6-5|few
TGTGCCAGCAGTTACGGGAGGGGGCGCTTGGATGAGCAGTTCTTC
CASSYGRGRLDEQFF
>-|TRBJ2-7|TRBV29-1|-
TGCAGCGTCCGACAGGAGCTCTCCTACGAGCAGTACTTC
CSVRQELSYEQYF
>-|TRBJ2-1|TRBV6-2/TRBV6-3|-
TGTGCCAGCAGTTATTTCGGCAGCTCCTACAATGAGCAGTTCTTC
CASSYFGSSYNEQFF
>TRBD2|TRBJ2-4|TRBV3-1|few
TGTGCCAGCAGCCAAGAAGTTTCGGGTAGCGGGGGCCGATTAAACATTCAGTACTTC
CASSQEVSGSGGRLNIQYF
>TRBD2|TRBJ2-3|TRBV9|-
TGTGCCAGCAGCGTAGGACTAGCGGGGTCCATGGCAGATACGCAGTATTTT
CASSVGLAGSMADTQYF
>TRBD1|TRBJ2-2|TRBV5-1|-
TGCGCCAGCAGTTCCGGGACAGGGAAAAGAGGGGAACACACCGGGGAGCTGTTTTTT
CASSSGTGKRGEHTGELFF
>TRBD2|TRBJ2-1|TRBV15|few
TGTGCCACCAGCACTTTCGGACAGGGAAGCGGGAGGGTCTCCTACAATGAGCAGTTCTTC
CATSTFGQGSGRVSYNEQFF
>-|TRBJ1-6|TRBV3-1|few
TGTGCCAGCAGCCAAGGTTTGCAGGGTAATTCACCCCTCCACTTT
CASSQGLQGNSPLHF
>-|TRBJ2-7|TRBV7-2|many
TGTGCCAGCACCAAGAGTCAGGGACGGTACGAGCAGTACTTC
CASTKSQGRYEQYF
>-|TRBJ2-3|TRBV10-3|few
TGTGCCAACCAAGACAGGAGCACAGATACGCAGTATTTT
CANQDRSTDTQYF
>-|TRBJ2-1|TRBV5-5|few
TGTGCCAGCAGCTTTGGGCGGGGATCCCACAATGAGCAGTTCTTC
CASSFGRGSHNEQFF
>-|TRBJ2-7|TRBV7-9|-
TGTGCCAGCAGCTTAGGGTGGGCCGAGCAGTACTTC
CASSLGWAEQYF
>TRBD1|TRBJ1-2|TRBV4-2|-
TGTGCCAGCAGCCAGGCTACGGGACAGAACTATGGCTACACCTTC
CASSQATGQNYGYTF
>-|TRBJ1-3|TRBV7-6|few
TGTGCCAGCAGCCCCTCCCCCCCAGGAAACACCATATATTTT
CASSPSPPGNTIYF